One sample yielded the 32 T cell receptor beta chains listed below, sequenced in a study of monozygotic twins with inflammatory bowel disease. TCRdb re-analyzed the 5' RACE reads; it lists each CDR3 protein once, without DNA. This sample contains around 99,000 distinct CDR3 sequences. The sample was blood. These receptors were obtained from a human donor with ulcerative colitis or Crohn's disease, or a healthy co-twin of an affected twin (not recorded which).

The rearrangement uses TRBV12-3 or TRBV12-4 and TRBJ2-5; TCRdb's D call of TRBD2 is untestable without DNA. CDR3 length equals 17 residues. CDR3 amino acids: CASSLGREGEGIETQYF.

The chain employs TRBV27 and TRBJ1-6; the D call of TRBD1 rests on TCRdb alone, since no DNA is present to check it. The CDR3 loop spans 16 amino acids. Germline-derived CDR1 and CDR2 are MNHEY and SMNVEV (reference sequence). Here the CDR3 reads CASSSSSTGENSPLHF.

This chain connects TRBV12-3 or TRBV12-4 to TRBJ2-1; no DNA is available, so the TRBD1 call from TCRdb remains unchecked. The CDR3 spans 14 residues. The chain's CDR3 is CASSLAGAANEQFF.

V is TRBV6-6 and J is TRBJ1-2; the D call from TCRdb, TRBD1, cannot be confirmed without DNA. The CDR3 is made up of 14 amino acids. Germline CDR1 reads MNHNY; CDR2 reads SVGAGI (reference sequence). CDR3 region: CASSYSEGARGYTF.

V usage is TRBV6-6 and J usage is TRBJ2-7; checking the TCRdb D call of TRBD2 is not possible without DNA. Germline V gene lookup returns CDR1 MNHNY and CDR2 SVGAGI (reference sequence). The CDR3 loop spans 14 amino acids. CDR3 in amino acids: CASSLLSAVYEQYF.

V and J are TRBV4-3 and TRBJ1-4; TCRdb's D gene call, TRBD1, goes unchecked for lack of DNA. CDR1 LGHNA and CDR2 YSLEER come from the germline V gene. The CDR3 extends over 16 amino acids. CDR3 region: CASSQDVRGPNEKLFF.

The chain uses TRBV7-6 and TRBJ2-4; TCRdb proposes TRBD2, but this gene call is untestable without DNA. In germline, CDR1 is SGHVS, CDR2 FNYEAQ. This CDR3 is 15 amino acids long. The CDR3 here is CASSPRTGGRDIQYF.

The chain carries TRBV7-3 and TRBJ2-7. The CDR3 is 15 residues long. Germline CDR1 reads SGHTA; CDR2 reads FQGTGA. CDR3 amino acids: CASSVLFGSSYEQYF.

V is TRBV6-5 and J is TRBJ2-7; no DNA is available, so the TRBD1 call from TCRdb remains unchecked. The germline CDR1 and CDR2 sequences are MNHEY and SVGAGI. This CDR3 contains 13 residues. The CDR3 reads CASSTYRAHEQYF.

The chain employs TRBV29-1 and TRBJ2-2; TCRdb calls TRBD1, which cannot be checked without DNA. This CDR3 spans 13 amino acids. The germline gives CDR1 SQVTM, CDR2 ANQGSEA. The CDR3 reads CSVRQGTTGELFF.

V and J are TRBV9 and TRBJ2-3. Germline V CDR1 and CDR2: SGDLS, YYNGEE. There are 13 residues in the CDR3. The CDR3 spells CASSVVGTDTQYF.

This chain connects TRBV28 to TRBJ2-7; TCRdb selects TRBD2, and the lack of DNA leaves this call unchecked. Germline CDR1 MDHEN, CDR2 SYDVKM. CDR3 length: 14 amino acids. The CDR3 loop reads CASKARGAPYEQYF.

V gene TRBV5-1 combines with J gene TRBJ1-1. The CDR3 is 14 amino acids. Germline CDR1 reads SGHRS; CDR2 reads YFSETQ. The CDR3 sequence is CASSLGSVNTEAFF.

The chain is built from TRBV20-1 and TRBJ2-7; TCRdb gives TRBD2 as the D gene, but with no DNA this cannot be confirmed. The germline V gene encodes CDR1 DFQATT and CDR2 SNEGSKA (reference sequence). The CDR3 length is 17 residues. CDR3: CSARDVSTSGGSYEQYF.

CDR3 loop: CASSQEGGWDEQFF. The chain couples TRBV4-3 to TRBJ2-1; TCRdb's assignment of TRBD2 cannot be checked, as there is no DNA. Looked up from germline, CDR1 is LGHNA and CDR2 is YSLEER. The CDR3 length is 14 residues.

The chain carries TRBV7-6 and TRBJ2-2. The CDR3 runs 14 residues. From germline, CDR1 is SGHVS and CDR2 FNYEAQ. This CDR3 is CASSLAVDTGELFF.

The chain joins TRBV4-3 to TRBJ2-7; the TCRdb call, TRBD1, lacks DNA for checking. Germline lookup yields CDR1 LGHNA and CDR2 YSLEER. CDR3 length: 17 amino acids. The CDR3 is CASSQVSKTREPYEQYF.

This chain joins TRBV7-3 and TRBJ2-1; the TRBD2 assignment by TCRdb is unverifiable without DNA. Per germline, CDR1 SGHTA and CDR2 FQGTGA. The CDR3 loop spans 16 amino acids. This chain's CDR3 is CASSPTTSGKYNEQFF.

This chain links TRBV12-3 or TRBV12-4 with TRBJ2-5; TCRdb picks TRBD2, but there is no DNA to check that call. The CDR3 has 16 residues. This CDR3 reads CASSPEGLVSQETQYF.

This chain connects TRBV28 to TRBJ2-7; TCRdb's D gene call, TRBD1, goes unchecked for lack of DNA. This CDR3 spans 14 amino acids. Per germline, CDR1 MDHEN and CDR2 SYDVKM. The CDR3: CASIPTGVAYEQYF.

The J gene is TRBJ2-5, the V gene TRBV3-1; the D gene TCRdb calls, TRBD1, cannot be checked with no DNA. The CDR3 consists of 16 residues. Germline values: CDR1 LGHDT, CDR2 YNNKEL (reference sequence). CDR3 region: CASSPEQGVLQETQYF.

The V gene is TRBV5-1, the J gene TRBJ2-1. There are 13 residues in the CDR3. The germline gives CDR1 SGHRS, CDR2 YFSETQ. CDR3 sequence reads: CASSLPPYNEQFF.

The chain is built from TRBV11-2 and TRBJ1-6. Looked up from germline, CDR1 is SGHAT and CDR2 is FQNNGV. The CDR3 has 14 amino acids. CDR3 in amino acids: CASSFGSIDSPLHF.

The chain links TRBV28 to TRBJ2-7; TCRdb indicates TRBD1, and absent DNA this call remains unverified. CDR3 length: 12 residues. Germline assignment: CDR1 MDHEN and CDR2 SYDVKM. The CDR3 spells CASRPHVAVQYF.

The chain is built from TRBV7-2 and TRBJ2-1; TCRdb gives TRBD1 as the D gene, but with no DNA this cannot be confirmed. There are 15 residues in the CDR3. Germline-derived CDR1 and CDR2 are SGHTA and FQGNSA. Here the CDR3 reads CASSLGPGTYNEQFF.

This chain uses TRBV3-1 with TRBJ1-4. Germline values: CDR1 LGHDT, CDR2 YNNKEL (reference sequence). The CDR3 loop spans 16 amino acids. This CDR3 is CASSPQDRATNEKLFF.

This chain uses TRBV21-1 with TRBJ2-3; lacking DNA, the TRBD1 call made by TCRdb goes unchecked. TRBV21-1 is marked as a pseudogene. This CDR3 region has 16 residues. Here the CDR3 reads CASSTMGGTDTDTQYF.

The chain's CDR3 is CSAEVGVSSFRTGEQYF. The V gene is TRBV20-1, the J gene TRBJ2-7. Germline V gene data show CDR1 as DFQATT and CDR2 as SNEGSKA (reference sequence). The CDR3 loop spans 17 amino acids.

This sequence joins TRBV2 and TRBJ2-6; the D gene TCRdb calls, TRBD1, cannot be checked with no DNA. CDR1 is SNHLY, CDR2 FYNNEI, per germline. The CDR3 contains 18 residues. The CDR3 sequence is CASSDLGTGGSGANVLTF. Together with reference TRBV2 and TRBJ2-6, the CDR3 gives the full variable domain: EPEVTQTPSHQVTQMGQEVILRCVPISNHLYFYWYRQILGQKVEFLVSFYNNEISEKSEIFDDQFSVERPDGSNFTLKIRSTKLEDSAMYFCASSDLGTGGSGANVLTFGAGSRLTVL.

This chain links TRBV7-2 with TRBJ1-4; lacking DNA, the TRBD1 call made by TCRdb goes unchecked. CDR1 is SGHTA and CDR2 is FQGNSA in the germline V gene. This CDR3 is 14 amino acids long. This CDR3 reads CASSQGGAIQKLFF. Combining the CDR3 with reference TRBV7-2 and TRBJ1-4 gives the whole variable domain GAGVSQSPSNKVTEKGKDVELRCDPISGHTALYWYRQSLGQGLEFLIYFQGNSAPDKSGLPSDRFSAERTGGSVSTLTIQRTQQEDSAVYLCASSQGGAIQKLFFGSGTQLSVL.

The chain uses TRBV13 and TRBJ2-1; as DNA is missing, the TRBD1 call by TCRdb cannot be tested. There are 15 residues in the CDR3. Germline values: CDR1 PRHDT, CDR2 FYEKMQ (reference sequence). CDR3 sequence: CASSRGGRGYNEQFF.

The chain carries TRBV10-3 and TRBJ2-1; as DNA is missing, the TRBD2 call by TCRdb cannot be tested. The CDR3 contains 16 residues. Germline CDR1 is ENHRY and CDR2 is SYGVKD. The CDR3 region is CAITQIGTSGSNEQFF.